This T cell receptor beta chain was recorded in a study of cytomegalovirus exposure and HLA in healthy donors. Study-wide results and limits: Rare TCR sequences dominated, though some public TCRs recurred in many donors. Accounts indicate the classifier identified cytomegalovirus status with strong specificity and sensitivity. The study put under 200 TCR beta chains on its list as cytomegalovirus-associated. Subsequent analysis showed first-cohort TCR clusters tending to co-occur in 120 or so validation repertoires.

Comment on this clone: Its antigen is not identified.

Produced via immunoSEQ multiplex PCR; TCRdb's table is partial and in-frame only. There are over 150,000 clones in the sample; less than 90% occur only once, and around 5% lies in the top ten. This CDR3 contains 13 residues. Germline V lookup: CDR1 SGHTA, CDR2 FQGTGA. The V gene lost 5 bases and the J gene lost 6 bases, with 13 bases spanning the gap. The TCR was taken from a woman aged 30 to 39 in good health and CMV-seronegative. The sequencing input was PBMCs. The chain combines TRBV7-3 with TRBJ1-1; D is possibly TRBD1 (5 bases). The CDR3 reads CASSQTRDAEAFF. DNA for the CDR3: TGTGCCAGCAGCCAAACGCGGGACGCTGAAGCTTTCTTT.